The T cell receptor beta chain under discussion was sequenced for a study of T cells after yellow fever vaccination. MiXCR, run by TCRdb on the 5' RACE reads, gives a single entry per CDR3 protein. The table lists about 99,000 distinct CDR3 sequences, about 6% of them singletons. V was clipped by 2 bases and J by 10 bases; unmatched bases: 10. Germline CDR1 MNHNY, CDR2 SVGAGI (reference sequence). CDR3 size: 15 residues. This clonotype has a handful of counts. This sequence was found in a man aged 18 to 29 who received the YFV17D yellow fever vaccine. The chain recombines TRBV6-6 with TRBJ1-1; 10 nucleotides match TRBD1. The starting material was CD8+ T cells sorted from PBMCs, obtained 10 days after the yellow fever booster vaccination. The CDR3, as DNA: TGTGCCAGCAGTTACCAAATTTCGACAGGGGGCCGAGCTTTCTTT. Translated, it gives CASSYQISTGGRAFF.